This record covers a single T cell receptor beta chain. Germline-derived CDR1 and CDR2 are MDHEN and SYDVKM. With 6 bases clipped from V and 5 bases from J, the junction kept 8 bases outside the gene matches. The CDR3 length is 14 residues. This sample was taken from a study of cytomegalovirus exposure and HLA in healthy donors. A multiplex PCR was run with 60 Vbeta primers and 13 Jbeta primers. This table comes from immunoSEQ multiplex PCR, and its TCRdb copy is limited to in-frame clones, with some not included. Of approximately 100,000 clones listed, under 75% are singletons. The source is a female donor in good health and CMV-seronegative. This chain joins TRBV28 and TRBJ1-2, with 8 bases that match TRBD1. The sample consisted of PBMCs. The CDR3 loop reads CASSSDRDPYGYTF. The DNA for the CDR3 is TGTGCCAGCAGCTCGGACAGGGACCCATATGGCTACACCTTC.